The present TCR beta chain was sequenced within a study of radiation and T cells in renal cell carcinoma. About the study: Nephrectomy followed 15 Gy stereotactic body radiation by 4 weeks.

Sequenced by immunoSEQ multiplex PCR; TCRdb stores in-frame clones only, minus some. The sample includes 100,000 to 150,000 clones, 88% of them seen just once. Study results and limitations: Baseline intratumoral clonotype presence is unknown without pretreatment biopsies.

The junction had 6 bases not matched to a gene; V was cut back by 1 base and J by 10 bases. Germline CDR1 PRHDT, CDR2 FYEKMQ (reference sequence). CDR3 length: 15 residues. Remarks on this clone: No antigen is known for it.

Specified time point: blood 2 weeks post-SBRT. Treatment specified: 15 Gy SBRT to primary tumor, nephrectomy 4 weeks later. Blood was sampled at baseline, 2 weeks and 4 weeks after SBRT. The chain is built from TRBV13 and TRBJ1-6; 8 nucleotides line up with TRBD1. The origin of this receptor is a woman in her 70s with renal cell carcinoma. Sequencing used blood, obtained from a patient whose treatment included radiotherapy and nephrectomy. The DNA for the CDR3 is TGTGCCAGCAGCTTAGTTTCGGGGACAGGATCACCCCTCCACTTT. This gives the protein CASSLVSGTGSPLHF.